These T cell receptor beta chains were read from a single sample in a study of T cells in Graves' hyperthyroidism and ophthalmopathy. TCRdb passed the multiplex PCR reads through MiXCR, listing each CDR3 protein once. Of 550,000 to 650,000 distinct CDR3 sequences detected, roughly 14% appear once; the ten largest clones hold more than 4.5%. Sample: blood. These TCRs come from a woman aged 30 to 39 with Graves' hyperthyroidism that later progressed to Graves' ophthalmopathy. Each CDR3 is given with its conserved first and last residue. Each record gives: CDR3 length, J gene, V gene, clone size, D gene, CDR3 DNA, CDR3 protein. The D gene is left open where the match is weak. Part of the rows lack a size; the others show once, few, many or a class for expanded clones.

>13|TRBJ1-2|TRBV6-1|many|TRBD1
TGTGCCAGCATGGACAGGGGGAACTATGGCTACACCTTC
CASMDRGNYGYTF
>15|TRBJ1-5|TRBV20-1|few|NA
TGCAGTGCTAGTTCCAGGAGTACAGGGAATCAGCCCCAGCATTTT
CSASSRSTGNQPQHF
>15|TRBJ2-7|TRBV20-1|many|TRBD2
TGCAGTGCTAGAGATCTCAGCGGGACCTCCTACGAGCAGTACTTC
CSARDLSGTSYEQYF
>16|TRBJ2-3|TRBV10-3|many|TRBD2
TGTGCCATCAGCGCCGGGACTAGCGGGAGTGGAGATACGCAGTATTTT
CAISAGTSGSGDTQYF
>16|TRBJ2-1|TRBV18|many|NA
TGTGCCAGCTCACCCCCGACCGACAGCTCCTACAATGAGCAGTTCTTC
CASSPPTDSSYNEQFF
>16|TRBJ2-1|TRBV19|few|TRBD2
TGTGCCAGTAGTATAACCGGGACTACCACCTACAATGAGCAGTTCTTC
CASSITGTTTYNEQFF
>18|TRBJ2-3|TRBV6-2/TRBV6-3|NA|TRBD2
TGTGCCAGCAGTCACGGGACTAGCGGGGCAATGAGCACAGATACGCAGTATTTT
CASSHGTSGAMSTDTQYF
>14|TRBJ1-1|TRBV20-1|many|NA
TGCAGTGCCAAAACCCCCCGTGGCTACACTGAAGCTTTCTTT
CSAKTPRGYTEAFF
>16|TRBJ2-1|TRBV27|many|NA
TGTGCCAGCAGTCCCCTGGCCGGGAGTCGCTACAATGAGCAGTTCTTC
CASSPLAGSRYNEQFF
>19|TRBJ2-3|TRBV12-3/TRBV12-4|many|NA
TGTGCCAGCAGTTCGCCCACTCCTGCGAGGGCAGTTGGCACAGATACGCAGTATTTT
CASSSPTPARAVGTDTQYF
>17|TRBJ1-6|TRBV20-1|few|NA
TGCAGTGCTAGTGAGGGGAGGGAGGGCACCTATAATTCACCCCTCCACTTT
CSASEGREGTYNSPLHF
>12|TRBJ1-2|TRBV19|many|TRBD1
TGTGCCATCGGACAGGGGAACTATGGCTACACCTTC
CAIGQGNYGYTF
>17|TRBJ2-1|TRBV30|few|TRBD2
TGTGCCTGGAGTGGGGGACTAGCGGCGGGATCCTACAATGAGCAGTTCTTC
CAWSGGLAAGSYNEQFF
>15|TRBJ2-3|TRBV6-1|NA|TRBD2
TGTGCCAGCAGGACTAGCGGGAGTTTTCCAGATACGCAGTATTTT
CASRTSGSFPDTQYF
>15|TRBJ1-1|TRBV6-1|few|NA
TGTGCCAGCAGTGAATTTCGGGACTCGGTCTTAAGGGCTTTCTTT
CASSEFRDSVLRAFF
>13|TRBJ1-6|TRBV6-1|many|NA
TGTGCCAGCCGGCCAGGGATGGGTTCACCCCTCCACTTT
CASRPGMGSPLHF
>20|TRBJ2-7|TRBV4-1|NA|TRBD2
TGCGCCAGCAGCCAAGATCCCCTAGCGGAGGAGAGTTATCCTCTCTACGAGCAGTACTTC
CASSQDPLAEESYPLYEQYF
>16|TRBJ2-3|TRBV5-1|many|NA
TGCGCCAGCAGCTCCACCGGGACATCAACTACTAATACGCAGTATTTT
CASSSTGTSTTNTQYF
>15|TRBJ2-1|TRBV6-5|many|NA
TGTGCCAGCAGTTACTCGAGATCCAGGGAGGATGAGCAGTTCTTC
CASSYSRSREDEQFF
>11|TRBJ1-6|TRBV30|many|NA
TGTGCCTGGAGGTTTGGTGGGGCCCTCCACTTT
CAWRFGGALHF
>14|TRBJ2-5|TRBV28|NA|TRBD1
TGTGCCAGCAGTTTAGGGACAGGGAGTAAATTACAGTACTTC
CASSLGTGSKLQYF
>14|TRBJ2-1|TRBV7-2|many|NA
TGTGCCAGCAGCACACGGACAGCTTACAATGAGCAGTTCTTC
CASSTRTAYNEQFF
>14|TRBJ2-1|TRBV6-5|NA|NA
TGTGCCAGCAGTTACTGGTCTCGGGATTATGAGCAGTTCTTC
CASSYWSRDYEQFF
>16|TRBJ2-3|TRBV24-1|many|NA
TGTGCCACCAGTGATCCCCCACTTAGCGGCACAGATACGCAGTATTTT
CATSDPPLSGTDTQYF
>18|TRBJ2-5|TRBV20-1|many|NA
TGCAGTGCTAGAGCTGGTGTTGCGGAGGGAATACCCAAAGAGACCCAGTACTTC
CSARAGVAEGIPKETQYF
>14|TRBJ2-7|TRBV18|few|TRBD1
TGTGCCAGCTCACCTGGACAGGTCGGCTACGAGCAGTACTTC
CASSPGQVGYEQYF
>15|TRBJ1-6|TRBV3-1|many|NA
TGTGCCAGCAGCCAAGAACGGACGGTAAATTCACCCCTCCACTTT
CASSQERTVNSPLHF
>16|TRBJ2-2|TRBV11-3|NA|NA
TGTGCCAGCAGCCCCTATATGAGAGGGGACACCGGGGAGCTGTTTTTT
CASSPYMRGDTGELFF